Ten or more counts support the clone carrying this T cell receptor beta chain. This record belongs to a study of Graves' ophthalmopathy and Graves' hyperthyroidism. Looking at the study overall: Hyperthyroidism showing no ophthalmopathy within 18 months of follow-up was stable.

V was cut by 3 bases and J by 2 bases, with 7 bases left in between. Per the germline V gene, CDR1 is SQVTM and CDR2 is ANQGSEA. The CDR3 covers 12 residues. As the template, RNA transcripts were used to amplify TCR beta CDR3 regions. First-round RT-PCR relied on HTBI primers, and a second-round multiplex PCR came next. One entry per CDR3 protein, called by TCRdb with MiXCR from the multiplex PCR reads. The sample contains 450,000 to 600,000 distinct CDR3 sequences, 39% of which appear only once. This rearrangement joins TRBV29-1 to TRBJ2-5; D is uncertain. The sequence was collected from an adult man with Graves' hyperthyroidism. The material sequenced was peripheral blood or thyroid tissue (not recorded which). The CDR3 DNA is TGCAGCGTTGAGATACAGCAAGAGACCCAGTACTTC. This codes for CSVEIQQETQYF.